A single sample is the source of the 12 T cell receptor beta chains below, sequenced in a study of T-cell reconstitution after alpha-beta-depleted transplantation in children. This sample's TCRbeta library carried unique molecular identifier barcodes. MiXCR, run by TCRdb on the PCR reads, gives a single entry per CDR3 protein. This table holds about 280,000 distinct CDR3 sequences, roughly 11% found once. The source material was peripheral blood, sampled 180 days after TCRalphabeta/CD19-depleted stem cell transplant. These receptors came from a male patient between 2 and 10 years old who had a stem cell transplant for chronic granulomatous disease, so the T cells may come from the graft donor.

In its sample, this clonotype was seen many times. The genes are TRBV20-1 and TRBJ2-2; 8 bases are shared with TRBD2. The CDR3 extends over 15 amino acids. CDR1 and CDR2 (germline): DFQATT, SNEGSKA (reference sequence). V shed 1 base and J 5 bases; nucleotides not matched to a gene: 6. CDR3 region: CSARVPGLVTGELFF. In DNA, the CDR3 is TGCAGTGCTAGAGTGCCGGGACTAGTTACCGGGGAGCTGTTTTTT.

Ten or more counts support this clonotype. This chain uses TRBV12-3 or TRBV12-4 with TRBJ2-3; 8 bases fit TRBD2. V was pared by 4 bases and J by 0 bases, with 3 bases of the junction left unmatched. CDR3 length: 15 residues. The CDR3 nucleotides are TGTGCCAGCAGTTCTAGCGGGTTGAGCACAGATACGCAGTATTTT. Translation gives CASSSSGLSTDTQYF.

This clonotype was counted at least ten times. The rearrangement uses TRBV15 and TRBJ2-5; TRBD1 aligns across 7 bases. The V gene end was trimmed by 1 base and the J gene end by 2 bases; junction bases not matched to a gene: 4. Looked up from germline, CDR1 is LNHNV and CDR2 is YYDKDF (reference sequence). The CDR3 is 15 amino acids. CDR3 in amino acids: CATSRVGRGQETQYF. CDR3 coding DNA: TGTGCCACCAGCAGAGTCGGCAGGGGGCAAGAGACCCAGTACTTC.

This clonotype was found a few times. The rearrangement uses TRBV6-2 or TRBV6-3 and TRBJ2-7; D is perhaps TRBD1 or TRBD2 (5 bases each). V lost 9 bases and J lost 4, with 13 bases in between. The CDR3 has 12 amino acids. Germline-derived CDR1 and CDR2 are MNHEY and SVGEGT. CDR3: CASGQGVYEQYF. The CDR3 DNA follows: TGTGCCAGTGGGCAGGGAGTTTACGAGCAGTACTTC.

This clonotype was recorded at least ten times. The CDR3 DNA is TGTGCCAGCAGTAGGGACAGGGAAGCCAAAAACATTCAGTACTTC. Its protein is CASSRDREAKNIQYF. The rearrangement links TRBV28 to TRBJ2-4, with 9 bases matching TRBD1. Germline assignment: CDR1 MDHEN and CDR2 SYDVKM. This CDR3 has 15 residues. With V trimmed by 5 bases and J by 0 bases, 2 bases remained unmatched.

There are many counts of this clonotype. V and J are TRBV4-1 and TRBJ2-1, with 13 bases lining up with TRBD2. Germline lookup yields CDR1 MGHRA and CDR2 YSYEKL. CDR3 size: 16 residues. Trimming cost V 2 bases and J 8 bases; bases outside gene matches: 6. CDR3 residues: CASSQPTSGRAYEQFF. DNA of the CDR3: TGCGCCAGCAGCCAACCTACTAGCGGGAGGGCATATGAGCAGTTCTTC.

V and J are TRBV14 and TRBJ2-1, with D perhaps matching TRBD1 (5 bases). Germline loops: CDR1 SGHDN, CDR2 FVKESK. V was pared by 1 base and J by 9 bases, with 13 bases between. The CDR3 runs to 14 residues. Written as DNA, the CDR3 is TGTGCCAGCAGCCAAGTGGGGCTACCTAGTGAGCAGTTCTTC. Translating gives CASSQVGLPSEQFF.

This clonotype has a count of ten or more. V and J are TRBV12-3 or TRBV12-4 and TRBJ1-1, with 12 bases fitting TRBD1. V was pared by 6 bases and J by 4 bases, with 6 bases of the junction left unmatched. The CDR3 extends over 15 amino acids. In DNA, the CDR3 is TGTGCCAGCAGCCTCGGGACAGGGGGCTTCACTGAAGCTTTCTTT. It encodes CASSLGTGGFTEAFF.

This clonotype appeared a few times. The rearrangement links TRBV28 to TRBJ1-5; D might be TRBD1 (5 bases). CDR3 length: 19 residues. The V end was cut by 1 base, the J end by 0 bases, with 19 bases between. Germline V gene lookup returns CDR1 MDHEN and CDR2 SYDVKM. The chain's CDR3 is CASSLSDQFGGDSNQPQHF. DNA of the CDR3: TGTGCCAGCAGTTTATCTGATCAATTTGGGGGGGATAGCAATCAGCCCCAGCATTTT.

In its sample, this clonotype was seen many times. The rearrangement links TRBV12-3 or TRBV12-4 to TRBJ2-7, with unresolved D. Trimming stripped 0 bases from V and 0 bases from J, with 15 bases between. CDR3 length equals 17 residues. CDR3 loop: CASSLALGERSSYEQYF. The CDR3 bases are TGTGCCAGCAGTTTAGCGCTCGGCGAAAGGAGCTCCTACGAGCAGTACTTC.

This clonotype was detected ten times or more. The chain uses TRBV3-1 and TRBJ2-1; D is ambiguous. V was clipped by 3 bases and J by 12 bases, with 9 bases between them. Germline CDR1 reads LGHDT; CDR2 reads YNNKEL (reference sequence). The CDR3 loop spans 11 amino acids. The CDR3 nucleotides read TGTGCCAGCAGCCACCCCCTTGGGCAGTTCTTC. The encoded protein is CASSHPLGQFF.

The chain is built from TRBV30 and TRBJ2-1; the D gene is possibly TRBD2 (5 bases). Germline V CDR1 and CDR2: GTSNPN, SVGIG (reference sequence). V was trimmed by 0 bases and J by 9 bases, leaving 12 bases between them. The CDR3 extends over 13 amino acids. The CDR3 sequence is CAWSVVLAGEQFF. CDR3 DNA: TGTGCCTGGAGTGTCGTTCTAGCCGGTGAGCAGTTCTTC.